Shown below are 17 T cell receptor beta chains from a single sample sequenced in a study of blood T cell repertoires in COVID-19. Here immunoSEQ multiplex PCR was the method, and the copy in TCRdb shows in-frame clones only, minus some. Of roughly 380,000 clones in the sample, 85% were seen once. Material: peripheral blood. The receptors were gathered from a woman under 30 with acute or convalescent COVID-19.

The chain is built from TRBV9 and TRBJ1-6; 9 nucleotides agree with TRBD1. This CDR3 contains 17 residues. V dropped 0 bases and J dropped 5; count of bases not matched to a gene: 6. Germline V CDR1 and CDR2: SGDLS, YYNGEE. The DNA for the CDR3 is TGTGCCAGCAGCGTAGGCTCTGGGACAGGGAATAATTCACCCCTCCACTTT. Protein product: CASSVGSGTGNNSPLHF.

This clone has more than one count but fewer than ten. The genes are TRBV24-1 and TRBJ2-3; 7 nucleotides match TRBD2. Trimming removed 4 bases from V and 4 bases from J; junction bases left unmatched: 10. Germline CDR1 is KGHDR and CDR2 is SFDVKD. The CDR3 extends over 16 amino acids. CDR3 protein: CATSDSPAGRPDTQYF. In DNA form, the CDR3 reads TGTGCCACCAGTGACAGCCCAGCGGGACGGCCAGATACGCAGTATTTT.

The chain links TRBV5-4 to TRBJ2-5; 7 bases fit TRBD1. CDR3 length equals 15 residues. Per the germline V gene, CDR1 is SGHNT and CDR2 is YYREEE (reference sequence). Losses at the gene ends were 1 base for V and 4 bases for J; bases not matched to a gene: 7. CDR3 sequence (DNA): TGTGCCAGCAGCTTGCACAGGGGCAGGGGAGAGACCCAGTACTTC. This codes for CASSLHRGRGETQYF.

The rearrangement joins TRBV19 to TRBJ1-4; TRBD1 is a possible D gene (5 bases). Germline CDR1 is LNHDA and CDR2 is SQIVND (reference sequence). The germline V and J ends were trimmed by 7 bases and 8 bases, with 23 bases remaining between them. This CDR3 contains 16 residues. DNA of the CDR3: TGTGCCAGTACCCTGGGGGGTAAGGGAGAGGGAGAAAAACTGTTTTTT. Protein sequence: CASTLGGKGEGEKLFF.

This rearrangement joins TRBV5-4 to TRBJ1-1, with 10 positions matching TRBD1. V trimming: 7 bases; J trimming: 4 bases; junction bases outside the gene matches: 13. The V gene's germline CDR1 is SGHNT and CDR2 YYREEE (reference sequence). The length of the CDR3 is 16 residues. The DNA for the CDR3 is TGTGCCAGCCCGTCTGGACAGGGGGTACGGTCCACTGAAGCTTTCTTT. The encoded protein is CASPSGQGVRSTEAFF.

CDR3 sequence reads: CASSAGLAYNEQFF. CDR3 nucleotide sequence: TGTGCCAGCAGCGCGGGACTAGCCTACAATGAGCAGTTCTTC. This sequence joins TRBV11-3 and TRBJ2-1, with TRBD2 identical over 8 bases. Trimming cost V 5 bases and J 2 bases; bases outside gene matches: 2. The CDR3 loop spans 14 amino acids. Germline V lookup: CDR1 SGHNT, CDR2 YENEEA.

This clone was recorded only once. The rearrangement joins TRBV27 to TRBJ1-2; D is perhaps TRBD1 (5 bases). The CDR3 totals 13 residues. Trimming took 6 bases from V and 5 from J, leaving 13 bases between them. CDR1 MNHEY and CDR2 SMNVEV come from the germline V gene (reference sequence). DNA for the CDR3: TGTGCCAGCAGCCCCCAGGGCTCTTATGGCTACACCTTC. Amino acid sequence: CASSPQGSYGYTF.

The rearrangement links TRBV9 to TRBJ2-5; 12 bases line up with TRBD2. Germline V lookup: CDR1 SGDLS, CDR2 YYNGEE. CDR3 size: 15 residues. J was trimmed by 3 bases and V by 0 bases; bases with no gene match: 0. CDR3 bases: TGTGCCAGCAGCGTAGGACTAGCGGGGGAAGAGACCCAGTACTTC. Translating gives CASSVGLAGEETQYF.

The rearrangement uses TRBV12-3 or TRBV12-4 and TRBJ2-7; D possibly corresponds to TRBD1 (6 bases). The ends were cut back, 4 bases at V and 3 bases at J, with 10 bases in the middle. CDR3 length: 13 amino acids. The CDR3 bases are TGTGCCAGCAGTTCCGGACAGATCTACGAGCAGTACTTC. Encoded protein: CASSSGQIYEQYF.

CDR3 nucleotide sequence: TGTGCCAGCAGGTACCGGCTAGCGGGGACCCAAGAGACCCAGTACTTC. Its translation: CASRYRLAGTQETQYF. The chain recombines TRBV2 with TRBJ2-5, with 9 positions matching TRBD2. This CDR3 is built from 16 residues. With V trimmed by 6 bases and J by 1 base, 9 bases remained unmatched. The V gene's germline CDR1 is SNHLY and CDR2 FYNNEI.

This CDR3 reads CASSLGTSGSYSTDTQYF. The CDR3 nucleotides read TGCGCCAGCAGCTTGGGAACTAGCGGGAGTTATAGCACAGATACGCAGTATTTT. The chain uses TRBV5-1 and TRBJ2-3, with 11 nucleotides matching TRBD2. J was trimmed by 0 bases and V by 0 bases; bases with no gene match: 6. CDR1 is SGHRS and CDR2 is YFSETQ in the germline V gene. The CDR3 has 18 residues.

The chain combines TRBV7-2 with TRBJ2-7; 11 nucleotides line up with TRBD2. This CDR3 comprises 16 residues. J gave up 3 bases and V 3 bases, and 7 bases lay outside the gene matches. Germline assignment: CDR1 SGHTA and CDR2 FQGNSA. The CDR3 nucleotides are TGTGCCAGCAGCTTTTACCCAACTAGCGGGGGCTACGAGCAGTACTTC. The encoded protein is CASSFYPTSGGYEQYF.

CDR3 sequence reads: CASTKTSGRANEQFF. The CDR3 nucleotides are TGTGCCAGCACTAAGACTAGCGGGAGGGCAAATGAGCAGTTCTTC. The chain links TRBV27 to TRBJ2-1; TRBD2 matches at 14 bases. With 7 bases clipped from V and 7 bases from J, the junction kept 6 bases outside the gene matches. Germline lookup yields CDR1 MNHEY and CDR2 SMNVEV (reference sequence). The CDR3 runs 15 residues.

The rearrangement links TRBV15 to TRBJ2-1; the D gene is possibly TRBD2 (7 bases). V was clipped by 7 bases and J by 2 bases, with 15 bases between them. The germline CDR1 and CDR2 sequences are LNHNV and YYDKDF (reference sequence). The CDR3 spans 15 residues. In nucleotides, the CDR3 is TGTGCCACCACCTCTAGGGGGGGAACCTACAATGAGCAGTTCTTC. The encoded protein is CATTSRGGTYNEQFF.

This chain uses TRBV10-3 with TRBJ2-1; D remains unclear. The CDR3 runs 11 residues. Germline CDR1 is ENHRY and CDR2 is SYGVKD. Trimming stripped 6 bases from V and 4 bases from J, with 4 bases between. This CDR3 reads CAISGYNEQFF. CDR3 in DNA: TGTGCCATCAGCGGGTACAATGAGCAGTTCTTC.

The chain employs TRBV15 and TRBJ1-1, with D perhaps TRBD1 (6 bases). V was pared by 5 bases and J by 11 bases, with 18 bases between. The CDR3 covers 13 residues. Per germline, CDR1 LNHNV and CDR2 YYDKDF (reference sequence). Here the CDR3 DNA reads TGTGCCACCAGCGGCGAGGGGGGGGTGAAGGCTTTCTTT. Residues: CATSGEGGVKAFF.

The V and J genes are TRBV6-6 and TRBJ1-2, with a weak D call TRBD1 (5 bases). CDR3 length: 15 residues. The V and J ends lost 2 bases and 0 bases respectively, with 10 bases between them. CDR1 MNHNY and CDR2 SVGAGI come from the germline V gene (reference sequence). The CDR3 DNA is TGTGCCAGCAGTTACGGGCAGGGTACTAACTATGGCTACACCTTC. Its protein product is CASSYGQGTNYGYTF.